This TCR beta chain emerged from a study of vaccination effects on CD4 cells after COVID-19. General study points: Long after vaccination, the clones induced by infection and by vaccine shrank markedly in size.

For this clone: Its specificity is not known.

Germline V gene lookup returns CDR1 LNHDA and CDR2 SQIVND (reference sequence). The V and J ends lost 3 bases and 5 bases respectively, with 10 bases between them. The CDR3 consists of 13 residues. Here immunoSEQ multiplex PCR was the method, and the copy in TCRdb shows in-frame clones only, minus some. The sample holds approximately 50,000 clones, about 80% seen once. At the end of 9 to 11 days of culture, CD4+ T cells were isolated. The chain has TRBV19 and TRBJ2-5; D gene unclear. The starting material was CD4+ T cells from PBMCs cultured without peptide, obtained before COVID-19 vaccination. The clonotype comes from a human donor who had a prior SARS-CoV-2 infection. CDR3 DNA: TGTGCCAGTAGTATTGGTCATACGGAGACCCAGTACTTC. This gives the protein CASSIGHTETQYF.